These T cell receptor beta chains were read from a single sample in a study of cytomegalovirus exposure and HLA in healthy donors. Only in-frame clones appear in the TCRdb table, and some are missing; sequencing was by immunoSEQ multiplex PCR. This sample yields 140,000 or so clones, of which 80% are seen a single time; around 4.3% belongs to the top ten. The specimen was PBMCs. All receptors come from a man aged 35 to 55 in good health and CMV-seronegative. Each CDR3 is given with its conserved first and last residue. The D gene is left open where the match is weak. Clone size appears in some rows only: once, few, many, or a class for an expanded clone.

TRBJ2-7 | NA | NA | TRBV28 | CASSPLGVSYEQYF | TGTGCCAGCAGTCCCTTAGGGGTCTCCTACGAGCAGTACTTC
TRBJ2-5 | TRBD2 | NA | TRBV5-1 | CASSSTTSRLQYF | TGCGCCAGCAGCTCGACGACTAGCAGGTTACAGTACTTC
TRBJ1-4 | TRBD1 | NA | TRBV7-9 | CASTLDRESEKLFF | TGTGCCAGCACCCTGGACAGGGAAAGCGAAAAACTGTTTTTT
TRBJ2-7 | TRBD1 | once | TRBV6-5 | CASSRDRGYEQYF | TGTGCCAGCAGCAGGGACAGGGGTTACGAGCAGTACTTC
TRBJ2-7 | NA | NA | TRBV2 | CASTRSYEQYF | TGTGCCAGCACGAGGTCCTACGAGCAGTACTTC
TRBJ2-2 | NA | NA | TRBV10-1 | CASSNTNTGELFF | TGCGCCAGCAGTAACACAAACACCGGGGAGCTGTTTTTT
TRBJ2-7 | NA | few | TRBV7-8 | CASSQRGSPYEQYF | TGTGCCAGCAGCCAAAGGGGATCCCCCTACGAGCAGTACTTC
TRBJ2-1 | TRBD1 | NA | TRBV7-6 | CASSTTPGQGGNEQFF | TGTGCCAGCAGCACAACCCCGGGACAGGGTGGGAATGAGCAGTTCTTC
TRBJ2-1 | TRBD1 | NA | TRBV14 | CASSLGDRGRNEQFF | TGTGCCAGCAGCCTCGGGGACAGGGGGCGCAATGAGCAGTTCTTC
TRBJ1-1 | NA | once | TRBV5-1 | CASSSDLQGLTEAFF | TGCGCCAGCAGCTCGGACCTTCAGGGTCTCACTGAAGCTTTCTTT
TRBJ1-4 | TRBD1 | few | TRBV5-1 | CASSSFGTEDTEKLFF | TGCGCCAGCAGCTCATTTGGGACAGAAGATACTGAAAAACTGTTTTTT
TRBJ1-1 | NA | NA | TRBV5-5 | CASSLEEGGTEAFF | TGTGCCAGCAGCCTCGAAGAGGGTGGGACTGAAGCTTTCTTT
TRBJ2-5 | TRBD1 | NA | TRBV18 | CASSPRGTGRQETQYF | TGTGCCAGCTCACCAAGAGGGACAGGGAGGCAAGAGACCCAGTACTTC
TRBJ2-1 | TRBD1 | NA | TRBV5-1 | CASSLGRTGVDNEQFF | TGCGCCAGCAGCTTGGGTCGGACAGGGGTCGACAATGAGCAGTTCTTC
TRBJ1-2 | TRBD1 | NA | TRBV11-2 | CASSSTGGDGYTF | TGTGCCAGCAGCTCTACAGGGGGCGATGGCTACACCTTC
TRBJ2-5 | NA | NA | TRBV7-9 | CASSLEGLQETQYF | TGTGCCAGCAGCTTAGAGGGGCTACAAGAGACCCAGTACTTC
TRBJ1-1 | TRBD1 | once | TRBV27 | CASSIRGQGATEAFF | TGTGCCAGCAGCATTCGGGGACAGGGGGCCACTGAAGCTTTCTTT
TRBJ2-2 | NA | NA | TRBV19 | CASSIDTGNTGELFF | TGTGCCAGTAGTATAGACACAGGGAACACCGGGGAGCTGTTTTTT
TRBJ1-1 | NA | NA | TRBV28 | CASSLGGSVTEAFF | TGTGCCAGCAGTTTAGGGGGCTCGGTCACTGAAGCTTTCTTT
TRBJ1-4 | NA | NA | TRBV7-9 | CASSLTGEEKLFF | TGTGCCAGCAGCCTTACGGGAGAAGAAAAACTGTTTTTT
TRBJ2-7 | NA | NA | TRBV18 | CASSPLLYEQYF | TGTGCCAGCTCACCATTACTCTACGAGCAGTACTTC
TRBJ1-1 | TRBD1 | few | TRBV6-4 | CASSKQGKGEAFF | TGTGCCAGCAGTAAACAGGGGAAGGGTGAAGCTTTCTTT
TRBJ2-2 | NA | NA | TRBV6-1 | CASSANRMNTGELFF | TGTGCCAGCAGCGCAAACAGGATGAACACCGGGGAGCTGTTTTTT
TRBJ2-1 | NA | NA | TRBV18 | CASSSGGQQFPYNEQFF | TGTGCCAGCTCTTCCGGAGGACAGCAATTCCCCTACAATGAGCAGTTCTTC
TRBJ1-5 | NA | NA | TRBV19 | CASSIILRTINQPQHF | TGTGCCAGTAGTATCATTCTCAGGACAATCAATCAGCCCCAGCATTTT
TRBJ1-2 | TRBD1 | NA | TRBV7-2 | CASSLAGQGANYGYTF | TGTGCCAGCAGCTTAGCGGGGCAGGGGGCGAACTATGGCTACACCTTC
TRBJ2-7 | TRBD1 | few | TRBV30 | CAWRDRGVGSYEQYF | TGTGCCTGGAGGGACAGGGGCGTTGGGTCCTACGAGCAGTACTTC
TRBJ1-1 | TRBD1 | NA | TRBV18 | CASSPPDRRWGTEAFF | TGTGCCAGCTCACCCCCGGACAGGCGCTGGGGCACTGAAGCTTTCTTT
TRBJ2-2 | NA | NA | TRBV12-5 | CASGFMGGGLTGELFF | TGTGCTAGTGGTTTCATGGGGGGGGGCCTTACCGGGGAGCTGTTTTTT
TRBJ2-7 | TRBD1 | NA | TRBV6-1 | CASRPPGQGSEQYF | TGTGCCAGCAGGCCCCCGGGACAGGGAAGCGAGCAGTACTTC
TRBJ1-5 | NA | NA | TRBV21-1 | CASSNGPESQEVQPQHF | TGTGCCAGCAGCAATGGCCCGGAATCCCAGGAAGTCCAGCCCCAGCATTTT
TRBJ1-2 | NA | NA | TRBV6-1 | CASSEGADPGYTF | TGTGCCAGCAGTGAAGGGGCAGACCCCGGCTACACCTTC
TRBJ1-2 | NA | NA | TRBV28 | CASSPIPNYGYTF | TGTGCCAGCAGTCCTATTCCTAACTATGGCTACACCTTC
TRBJ1-2 | NA | NA | TRBV7-3 | CASSPNPGAKSNYGYTF | TGTGCCAGCAGCCCAAACCCAGGGGCCAAGAGCAACTATGGCTACACCTTC
TRBJ2-3 | TRBD2 | once | TRBV7-3 | CASTLSGGALDTQYF | TGTGCCAGCACCCTTAGCGGGGGGGCTCTAGATACGCAGTATTTT
TRBJ2-3 | NA | NA | TRBV6-5 | CASSYSLADTQYF | TGTGCCAGCAGTTACTCACTAGCAGATACGCAGTATTTT
TRBJ2-2 | TRBD1 | NA | TRBV6-5 | CASRLGTGQSGELFF | TGTGCCAGCAGGTTAGGGACAGGACAATCCGGGGAGCTGTTTTTT
TRBJ2-3 | TRBD2 | NA | TRBV11-2 | CASSRLAGLPDTQYF | TGTGCCAGCAGTCGACTAGCGGGGTTACCAGATACGCAGTATTTT
TRBJ2-1 | TRBD2 | NA | TRBV13 | CASSLVGGGRGQFF | TGTGCCAGCAGCTTAGTTGGCGGGGGGCGGGGGCAGTTCTTC
TRBJ1-5 | TRBD1 | NA | TRBV7-8 | CASNSGTGGFRNQPQHF | TGTGCCAGCAATTCCGGGACAGGGGGCTTTCGGAATCAGCCCCAGCATTTT